This record concerns one TCR beta chain sequence. The antigen is unknown. The CDR3 covers 15 residues. The germline CDR1 and CDR2 sequences are SGHKS and YYEKEE (reference sequence). V dropped 2 bases and J dropped 2 bases, with 11 bases sitting between them. The data were taken from a study of cytomegalovirus exposure and HLA in healthy donors. Study results and caveats: The authors confirmed in vitro that three CMV-associated chains were specific for CMV antigens. Later analysis reportedly placed an Asian-associated ancestry cluster below the approximately 700-donor mean in N-insertions.

PCR used 60 Vbeta primers and 13 Jbeta primers. Source study methods: A later analysis counted roughly 74 million unique TCR beta chains, about 11 million shared. The data were produced by immunoSEQ multiplex PCR, yet TCRdb's version contains in-frame clones alone and is incomplete. Clone size and the V and J calls come from that table; the DNA yielded D and trimming. The sample yields approximately 300,000 clones, approximately 80% seen once. The chain carries TRBV5-5 and TRBJ1-5; D is possibly TRBD1 (5 bases). Sequenced input: PBMCs. This clonotype was obtained from a girl aged 2 to 9 in good health and CMV-seronegative. CDR3 amino acids: CASSFTWGGNQPQHF. The CDR3 DNA follows: TGTGCCAGCAGCTTCACGTGGGGGGGCAATCAGCCCCAGCATTTT.